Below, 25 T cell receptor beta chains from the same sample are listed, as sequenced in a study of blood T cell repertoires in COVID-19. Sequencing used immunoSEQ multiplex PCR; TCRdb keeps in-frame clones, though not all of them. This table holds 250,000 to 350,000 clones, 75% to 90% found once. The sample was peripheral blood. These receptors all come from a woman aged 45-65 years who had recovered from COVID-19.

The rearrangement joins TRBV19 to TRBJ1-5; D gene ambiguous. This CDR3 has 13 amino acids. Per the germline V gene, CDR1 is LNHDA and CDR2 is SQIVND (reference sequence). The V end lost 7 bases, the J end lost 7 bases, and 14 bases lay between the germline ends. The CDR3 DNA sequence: TGTGCCAGTAAACGAGAGGGTCGACAGCCCCAGCATTTT. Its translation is CASKREGRQPQHF.

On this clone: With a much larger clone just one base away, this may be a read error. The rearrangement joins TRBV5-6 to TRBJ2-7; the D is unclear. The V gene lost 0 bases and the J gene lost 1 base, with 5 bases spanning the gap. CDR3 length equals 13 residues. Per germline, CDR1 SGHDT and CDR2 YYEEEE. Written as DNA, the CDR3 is TGTGCCAGCAGCTTGGACAGATCCTACGAGCAGTACTTC. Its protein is CASSLDRSYEQYF.

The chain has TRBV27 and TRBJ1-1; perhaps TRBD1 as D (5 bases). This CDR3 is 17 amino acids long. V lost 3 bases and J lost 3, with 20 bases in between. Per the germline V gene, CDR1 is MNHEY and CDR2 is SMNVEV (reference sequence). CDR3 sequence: CASSFWRGVRPDTEAFF. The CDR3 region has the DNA TGTGCCAGCAGTTTTTGGCGGGGGGTCAGACCGGACACTGAAGCTTTCTTT.

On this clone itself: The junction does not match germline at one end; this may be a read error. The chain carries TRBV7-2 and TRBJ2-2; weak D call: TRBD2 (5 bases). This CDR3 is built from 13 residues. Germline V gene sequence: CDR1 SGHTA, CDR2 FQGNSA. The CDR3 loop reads CASSLARYGELFF. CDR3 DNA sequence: TGTGCCAGCAGCCTAGCTCGGTACGGGGAGCTGTTTTTT.

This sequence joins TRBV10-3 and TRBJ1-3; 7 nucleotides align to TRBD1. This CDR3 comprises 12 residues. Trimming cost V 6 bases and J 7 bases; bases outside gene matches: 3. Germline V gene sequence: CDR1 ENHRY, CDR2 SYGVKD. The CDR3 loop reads CAIRGQQNTIYF. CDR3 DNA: TGTGCCATCAGGGGACAGCAGAACACCATATATTTT.

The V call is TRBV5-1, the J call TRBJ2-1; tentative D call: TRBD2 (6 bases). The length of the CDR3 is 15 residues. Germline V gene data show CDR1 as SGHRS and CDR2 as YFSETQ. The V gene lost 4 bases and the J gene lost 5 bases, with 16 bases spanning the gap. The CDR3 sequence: CASSRGGDTHNEQFF. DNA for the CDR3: TGCGCCAGCAGCCGGGGAGGAGACACCCACAATGAGCAGTTCTTC.

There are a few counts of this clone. This chain's CDR3 is CASSQNRVRIEQYF. In nucleotides, the CDR3 is TGTGCCAGCAGTCAAAACAGGGTTAGGATCGAGCAGTACTTC. V is TRBV6-6 and J is TRBJ2-7, with a possible D match to TRBD1 (6 bases). This CDR3 region has 14 residues. Germline V gives CDR1 MNHNY, CDR2 SVGAGI (reference sequence). V lost 5 bases to trimming and J lost 6 bases, with 17 bases between them.

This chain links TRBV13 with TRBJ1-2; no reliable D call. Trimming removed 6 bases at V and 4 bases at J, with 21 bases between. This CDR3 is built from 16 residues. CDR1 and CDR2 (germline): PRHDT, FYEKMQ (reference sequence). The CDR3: CASSSVGGKGGYGYTF. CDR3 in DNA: TGTGCCAGCAGTTCGGTTGGAGGTAAGGGAGGCTATGGCTACACCTTC.

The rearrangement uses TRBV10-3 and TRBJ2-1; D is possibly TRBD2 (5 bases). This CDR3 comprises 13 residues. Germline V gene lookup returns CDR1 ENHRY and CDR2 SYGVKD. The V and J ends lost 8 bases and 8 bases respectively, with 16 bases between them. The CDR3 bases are TGTGCCATCGCCCCTTTCCGGGATGATGAGCAGTTCTTC. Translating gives CAIAPFRDDEQFF.

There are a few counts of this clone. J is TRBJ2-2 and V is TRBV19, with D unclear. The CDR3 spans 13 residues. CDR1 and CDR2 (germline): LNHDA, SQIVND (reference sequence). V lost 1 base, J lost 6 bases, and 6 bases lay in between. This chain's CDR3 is CASSIGEAGELFF. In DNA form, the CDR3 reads TGTGCCAGTAGTATAGGCGAGGCCGGGGAGCTGTTTTTT.

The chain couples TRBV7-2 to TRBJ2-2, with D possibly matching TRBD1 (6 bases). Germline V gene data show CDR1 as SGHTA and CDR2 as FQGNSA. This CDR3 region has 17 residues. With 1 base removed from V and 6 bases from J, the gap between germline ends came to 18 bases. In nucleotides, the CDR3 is TGTGCCAGCAGCTTAGGAGTCATTCTTACAGGGTCCGGGGAGCTGTTTTTT. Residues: CASSLGVILTGSGELFF.

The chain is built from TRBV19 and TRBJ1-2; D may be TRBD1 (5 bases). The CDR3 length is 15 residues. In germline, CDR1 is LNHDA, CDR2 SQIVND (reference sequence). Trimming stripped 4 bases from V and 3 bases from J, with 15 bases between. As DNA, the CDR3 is TGTGCCAGTAGTAGCCCACGGGGGGTGGACTATGGCTACACCTTC. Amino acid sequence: CASSSPRGVDYGYTF.

Here the CDR3 reads CASSQDTFVPAFF. For the CDR3, the DNA is TGTGCCAGCAGCCAAGATACTTTCGTCCCCGCTTTCTTT. The chain has TRBV3-1 (or the pseudogene TRBV3-2) and TRBJ1-1, with D unclear. The CDR3 has 13 amino acids. V lost 0 bases, J lost 11 bases, and 13 bases lay in between. Per the germline V gene, CDR1 is LGHDT and CDR2 is YNNKEL (reference sequence).

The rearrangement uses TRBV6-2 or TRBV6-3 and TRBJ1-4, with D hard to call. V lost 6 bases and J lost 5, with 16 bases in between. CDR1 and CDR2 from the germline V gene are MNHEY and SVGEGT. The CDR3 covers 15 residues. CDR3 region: CASSLWVGVNEKLFF. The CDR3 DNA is TGTGCCAGCAGCCTTTGGGTAGGAGTAAATGAAAAACTGTTTTTT.

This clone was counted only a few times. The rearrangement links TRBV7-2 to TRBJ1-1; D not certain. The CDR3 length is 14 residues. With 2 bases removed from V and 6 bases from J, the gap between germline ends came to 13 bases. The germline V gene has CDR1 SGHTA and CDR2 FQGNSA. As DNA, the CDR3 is TGTGCCAGCAGCTTAATGCGTTTTCCCTCTGAAGCTTTCTTT. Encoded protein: CASSLMRFPSEAFF.

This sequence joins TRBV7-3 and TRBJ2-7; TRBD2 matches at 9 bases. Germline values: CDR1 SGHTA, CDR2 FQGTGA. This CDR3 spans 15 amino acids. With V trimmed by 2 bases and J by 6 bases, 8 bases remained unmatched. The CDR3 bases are TGTGCCAGCAGCTTACTCGGCGGGAGGGCCGGCGAGCAGTACTTC. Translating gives CASSLLGGRAGEQYF.

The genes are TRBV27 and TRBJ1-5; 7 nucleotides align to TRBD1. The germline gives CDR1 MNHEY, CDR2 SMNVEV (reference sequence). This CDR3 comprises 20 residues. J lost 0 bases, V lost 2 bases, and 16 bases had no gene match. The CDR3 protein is CASSLKETGQTLNSNQPQHF. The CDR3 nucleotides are TGTGCCAGCAGTTTAAAGGAGACGGGACAGACTCTTAATAGCAATCAGCCCCAGCATTTT.

The CDR3, as DNA: TGTGCCAGCAGCTTAGAGGGCAGGAGGGCCGTTGAAGCTTTCTTT. Translation: CASSLEGRRAVEAFF. This chain links TRBV7-2 with TRBJ1-1; D unclear. Germline CDR1 reads SGHTA; CDR2 reads FQGNSA. V gave up 1 base and J gave up 7 bases, with 16 bases separating them. There are 15 residues in the CDR3.

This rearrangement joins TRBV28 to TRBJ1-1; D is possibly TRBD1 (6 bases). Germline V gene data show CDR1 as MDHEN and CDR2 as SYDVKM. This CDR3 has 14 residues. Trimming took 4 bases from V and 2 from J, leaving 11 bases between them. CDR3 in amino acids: CASSSGAKNTEAFF. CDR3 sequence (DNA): TGTGCCAGCAGTTCAGGGGCCAAAAACACTGAAGCTTTCTTT.

CDR3 sequence: CASARWISRGREQYF. In nucleotides, the CDR3 is TGTGCCAGCGCGAGATGGATTAGTAGGGGTCGCGAGCAGTACTTC. The chain recombines TRBV2 with TRBJ2-7, with D possibly being TRBD1 (5 bases). Trimming took off 8 bases at V and 6 bases at J, with 23 bases between the two ends. Germline loops: CDR1 SNHLY, CDR2 FYNNEI. The CDR3 runs to 15 residues.

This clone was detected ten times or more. Here the CDR3 reads CASSQDRGQVSNQPQHF. The CDR3 DNA reads TGTGCCAGCAGCCAAGATAGAGGACAGGTAAGCAATCAGCCCCAGCATTTT. V and J are TRBV14 and TRBJ1-5; TRBD1 matches 7 bases. After removal of 0 bases from V and 1 base from J, the junction contained 6 bases not matched to a gene. The CDR3 runs to 17 residues. The germline CDR1 and CDR2 sequences are SGHDN and FVKESK.

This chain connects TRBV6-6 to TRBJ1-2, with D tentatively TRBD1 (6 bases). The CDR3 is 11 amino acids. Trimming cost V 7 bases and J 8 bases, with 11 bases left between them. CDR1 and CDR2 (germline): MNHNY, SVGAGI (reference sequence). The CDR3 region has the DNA TGTGCCAGCACCTCAGGGGAAGGCTACACCTTC. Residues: CASTSGEGYTF.

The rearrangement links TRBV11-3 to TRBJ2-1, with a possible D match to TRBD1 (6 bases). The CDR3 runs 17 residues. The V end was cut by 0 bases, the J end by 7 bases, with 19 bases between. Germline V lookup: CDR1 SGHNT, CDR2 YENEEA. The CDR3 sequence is CASSLELRPGEWNEQFF. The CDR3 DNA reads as TGTGCCAGCAGCTTAGAATTAAGGCCAGGGGAATGGAATGAGCAGTTCTTC.

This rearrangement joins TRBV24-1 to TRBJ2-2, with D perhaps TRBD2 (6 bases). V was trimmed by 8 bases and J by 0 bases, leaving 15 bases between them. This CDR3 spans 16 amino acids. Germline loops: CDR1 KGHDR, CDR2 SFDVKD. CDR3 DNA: TGTGCCACCAAGCAGACCGGGACTTCGAACACCGGGGAGCTGTTTTTT. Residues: CATKQTGTSNTGELFF.

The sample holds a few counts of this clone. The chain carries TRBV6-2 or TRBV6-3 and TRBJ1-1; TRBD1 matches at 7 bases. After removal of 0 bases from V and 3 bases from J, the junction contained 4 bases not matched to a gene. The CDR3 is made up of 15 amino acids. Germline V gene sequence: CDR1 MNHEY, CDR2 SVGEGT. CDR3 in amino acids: CASSYSGQVYTEAFF. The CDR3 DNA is TGTGCCAGCAGTTACTCCGGACAGGTTTACACTGAAGCTTTCTTT.